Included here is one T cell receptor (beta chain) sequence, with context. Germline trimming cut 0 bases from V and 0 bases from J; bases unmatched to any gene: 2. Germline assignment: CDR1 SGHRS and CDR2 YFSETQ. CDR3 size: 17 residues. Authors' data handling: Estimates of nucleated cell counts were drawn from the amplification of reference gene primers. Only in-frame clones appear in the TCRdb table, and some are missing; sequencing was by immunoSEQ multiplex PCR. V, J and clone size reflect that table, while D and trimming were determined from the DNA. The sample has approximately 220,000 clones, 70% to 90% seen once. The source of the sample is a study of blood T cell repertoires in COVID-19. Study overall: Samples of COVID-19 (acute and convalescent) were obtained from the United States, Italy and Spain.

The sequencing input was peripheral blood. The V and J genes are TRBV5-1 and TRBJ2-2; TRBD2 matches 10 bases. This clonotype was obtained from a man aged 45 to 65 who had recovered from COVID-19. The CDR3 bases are TGCGCCAGCAGCTTGGCGACTAGCGGGTCGAACACCGGGGAGCTGTTTTTT. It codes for CASSLATSGSNTGELFF.